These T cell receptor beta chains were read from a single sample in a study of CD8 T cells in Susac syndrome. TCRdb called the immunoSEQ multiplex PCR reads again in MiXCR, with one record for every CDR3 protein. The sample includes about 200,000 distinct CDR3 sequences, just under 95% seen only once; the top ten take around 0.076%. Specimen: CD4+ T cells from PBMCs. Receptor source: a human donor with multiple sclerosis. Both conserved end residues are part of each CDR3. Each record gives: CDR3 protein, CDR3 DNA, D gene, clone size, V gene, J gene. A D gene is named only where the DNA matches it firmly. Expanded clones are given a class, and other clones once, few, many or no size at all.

CDR3 protein: CASSPPNRNYGYTF
CDR3 DNA: TGTGCCAGCTCACCACCTAACAGAAACTATGGCTACACCTTC
D gene: -
clone size: -
V gene: TRBV18
J gene: TRBJ1-2

CDR3 protein: CASSLTGHPYEQYF
CDR3 DNA: TGCGCCAGCAGCTTGACGGGACACCCCTACGAGCAGTACTTC
D gene: -
clone size: once
V gene: TRBV5-1
J gene: TRBJ2-7

CDR3 protein: CSVEAGDRTEAFF
CDR3 DNA: TGCAGCGTTGAAGCCGGTGACAGGACTGAAGCTTTCTTT
D gene: -
clone size: -
V gene: TRBV29-1
J gene: TRBJ1-1

CDR3 protein: CSALGGVQGRTEAFF
CDR3 DNA: TGCAGCGCGTTAGGGGGGGTACAGGGAAGAACTGAAGCTTTCTTT
D gene: -
clone size: -
V gene: TRBV29-1
J gene: TRBJ1-1

CDR3 protein: CASSQGTGPSYNEQFF
CDR3 DNA: TGTGCCAGCAGCCAGGGGACAGGGCCTTCCTACAATGAGCAGTTCTTC
D gene: TRBD1
clone size: -
V gene: TRBV7-3
J gene: TRBJ2-1

CDR3 protein: CAWSRPAGVDGYTF
CDR3 DNA: TGTGCCTGGAGCCGGCCGGCAGGTGTTGATGGCTACACCTTC
D gene: -
clone size: -
V gene: TRBV30
J gene: TRBJ1-2

CDR3 protein: CASSPGEWGETQYF
CDR3 DNA: TGCGCCAGCAGCCCTGGAGAGTGGGGAGAGACCCAGTACTTC
D gene: -
clone size: -
V gene: TRBV5-1
J gene: TRBJ2-5

CDR3 protein: CSARAGNEQFF
CDR3 DNA: TGCAGTGCTAGAGCGGGCAATGAGCAGTTCTTC
D gene: -
clone size: -
V gene: TRBV20-1
J gene: TRBJ2-1

CDR3 protein: CASSHGTSGGTQRWNNEQFF
CDR3 DNA: TGTGCCAGCAGCCATGGTACTAGCGGGGGGACCCAACGCTGGAACAATGAGCAGTTCTTC
D gene: TRBD2
clone size: -
V gene: TRBV3-1
J gene: TRBJ2-1

CDR3 protein: CSAPGQGRGAEAFF
CDR3 DNA: TGCAGCGCCCCGGGACAGGGGAGGGGGGCTGAAGCTTTCTTT
D gene: TRBD1
clone size: -
V gene: TRBV29-1
J gene: TRBJ1-1

CDR3 protein: CAWSVNSGDEQFF
CDR3 DNA: TGTGCCTGGAGTGTTAATTCGGGGGATGAGCAGTTCTTC
D gene: -
clone size: -
V gene: TRBV30
J gene: TRBJ2-1

CDR3 protein: CAWSYSLNTEAFF
CDR3 DNA: TGTGCCTGGAGTTATTCCCTGAACACTGAAGCTTTCTTT
D gene: -
clone size: -
V gene: TRBV30
J gene: TRBJ1-1

CDR3 protein: CASSLGEIGMGYTF
CDR3 DNA: TGTGCCAGCAGCTTGGGAGAAATTGGGATGGGCTACACCTTC
D gene: -
clone size: -
V gene: TRBV7-9
J gene: TRBJ1-2

CDR3 protein: CASNKNTEAFF
CDR3 DNA: TGTGCCAGCAACAAGAACACTGAAGCTTTCTTT
D gene: -
clone size: -
V gene: TRBV5-6
J gene: TRBJ1-1

CDR3 protein: CSARGLAGVTYEQYF
CDR3 DNA: TGCAGTGCTAGAGGACTAGCGGGGGTTACCTACGAGCAGTACTTC
D gene: TRBD2
clone size: -
V gene: TRBV20-1
J gene: TRBJ2-7

CDR3 protein: CSARGLAGTYNEQFF
CDR3 DNA: TGCAGTGCTAGAGGACTAGCGGGGACCTACAATGAGCAGTTCTTC
D gene: TRBD2
clone size: -
V gene: TRBV20-1
J gene: TRBJ2-1

CDR3 protein: CASSQRSIPDQPQHF
CDR3 DNA: TGTGCCAGCAGCCAACGGTCTATCCCAGATCAGCCCCAGCATTTT
D gene: -
clone size: -
V gene: TRBV3-1
J gene: TRBJ1-5

CDR3 protein: CASRITGGRELFF
CDR3 DNA: TGTGCCAGCAGAATTACAGGGGGCCGGGAGCTGTTTTTT
D gene: TRBD1
clone size: -
V gene: TRBV9
J gene: TRBJ2-2

CDR3 protein: CSVERGQGTYEQYF
CDR3 DNA: TGCAGCGTTGAAAGGGGACAGGGAACCTACGAGCAGTACTTC
D gene: TRBD1
clone size: -
V gene: TRBV29-1
J gene: TRBJ2-7

CDR3 protein: CASSQDDGQGYGYTF
CDR3 DNA: TGCGCCAGCAGCCAAGATGACGGACAGGGATATGGCTACACCTTC
D gene: TRBD1
clone size: -
V gene: TRBV4-1
J gene: TRBJ1-2

CDR3 protein: CSASGTPSIQYF
CDR3 DNA: TGCAGTGCTAGTGGTACACCTAGTATTCAGTACTTC
D gene: -
clone size: -
V gene: TRBV20-1
J gene: TRBJ2-4

CDR3 protein: CSVAGDPYEQYF
CDR3 DNA: TGCAGCGTTGCAGGGGATCCCTACGAGCAGTACTTC
D gene: -
clone size: -
V gene: TRBV29-1
J gene: TRBJ2-7

CDR3 protein: CASSTDRGMVF
CDR3 DNA: TGTGCCAGCAGTACGGACAGGGGGATGGTCTTC
D gene: TRBD1
clone size: -
V gene: TRBV5-4
J gene: TRBJ2-1

CDR3 protein: CASTPQGYTF
CDR3 DNA: TGTGCCAGCACCCCACAAGGCTACACCTTC
D gene: -
clone size: -
V gene: TRBV21-1
J gene: TRBJ1-2

CDR3 protein: CASSVTGGDTGELFF
CDR3 DNA: TGTGCCAGCAGTGTGACAGGGGGCGACACCGGGGAGCTGTTTTTT
D gene: TRBD1
clone size: -
V gene: TRBV2
J gene: TRBJ2-2

CDR3 protein: CASSRSSYNEQFF
CDR3 DNA: TGTGCCAGCTCGAGGAGCTCCTACAATGAGCAGTTCTTC
D gene: -
clone size: -
V gene: TRBV9
J gene: TRBJ2-1

CDR3 protein: CASSQDLEETQYF
CDR3 DNA: TGTGCCAGCAGCCAAGATCTTGAGGAGACCCAGTACTTC
D gene: -
clone size: few
V gene: TRBV3-1
J gene: TRBJ2-5

CDR3 protein: CASSQRTVNTEAFF
CDR3 DNA: TGTGCCAGCAGCCAACGGACAGTGAACACTGAAGCTTTCTTT
D gene: -
clone size: -
V gene: TRBV14
J gene: TRBJ1-1

CDR3 protein: CASSLVFGTDIGETQYF
CDR3 DNA: TGTGCCAGCAGCTTGGTTTTCGGGACAGATATTGGAGAGACCCAGTACTTC
D gene: TRBD1
clone size: -
V gene: TRBV5-4
J gene: TRBJ2-5

CDR3 protein: CATSDALRGDTQYF
CDR3 DNA: TGTGCCACCAGTGACGCCCTCCGCGGGGATACGCAGTATTTT
D gene: -
clone size: -
V gene: TRBV24-1
J gene: TRBJ2-3

CDR3 protein: CASSQGSGASNTGELFF
CDR3 DNA: TGTGCCAGCAGCCAAGGGTCAGGGGCCTCGAACACCGGGGAGCTGTTTTTT
D gene: -
clone size: -
V gene: TRBV6-1
J gene: TRBJ2-2

CDR3 protein: CASSPRAGRGNSPLHF
CDR3 DNA: TGTGCCAGCAGCCCCCGGGCGGGCAGGGGAAATTCACCCCTCCACTTT
D gene: -
clone size: -
V gene: TRBV7-8
J gene: TRBJ1-6

CDR3 protein: CASSQDLGGKQFF
CDR3 DNA: TGTGCCAGCAGCCAAGATTTGGGGGGTAAGCAGTTCTTC
D gene: -
clone size: -
V gene: TRBV3-1
J gene: TRBJ2-1

CDR3 protein: CAWRLPGTGVSPLHF
CDR3 DNA: TGTGCCTGGAGGTTACCCGGGACAGGGGTTTCACCCCTCCACTTT
D gene: TRBD1
clone size: -
V gene: TRBV30
J gene: TRBJ1-6

CDR3 protein: CAWSVGLRNGYTF
CDR3 DNA: TGTGCCTGGAGTGTCGGCCTACGGAACGGCTACACCTTC
D gene: -
clone size: -
V gene: TRBV30
J gene: TRBJ1-2

CDR3 protein: CASSVILGGTEAFF
CDR3 DNA: TGTGCCAGCAGCGTAATCTTGGGCGGCACTGAAGCTTTCTTT
D gene: -
clone size: -
V gene: TRBV9
J gene: TRBJ1-1

CDR3 protein: CASRLAGGANEQFF
CDR3 DNA: TGTGCCAGCAGGTTAGCGGGGGGAGCCAATGAGCAGTTCTTC
D gene: TRBD2
clone size: -
V gene: TRBV6-1
J gene: TRBJ2-1

CDR3 protein: CASSLEGLANTGELFF
CDR3 DNA: TGTGCCAGCAGTCTTGAGGGATTAGCGAACACCGGGGAGCTGTTTTTT
D gene: -
clone size: -
V gene: TRBV2
J gene: TRBJ2-2

CDR3 protein: CSLGGRETQYF
CDR3 DNA: TGCAGCCTCGGGGGGCGGGAGACCCAGTACTTC
D gene: -
clone size: -
V gene: TRBV29-1
J gene: TRBJ2-5

CDR3 protein: CATSGGSSYNEQFF
CDR3 DNA: TGTGCCACCAGTGGCGGGAGCTCCTACAATGAGCAGTTCTTC
D gene: TRBD2
clone size: few
V gene: TRBV24-1
J gene: TRBJ2-1

CDR3 protein: CASSLVGRGTGELFF
CDR3 DNA: TGTGCCAGCAGCTTGGTGGGACGAGGCACCGGGGAGCTGTTTTTT
D gene: -
clone size: -
V gene: TRBV5-6
J gene: TRBJ2-2

CDR3 protein: CASRRTGGTDGYTF
CDR3 DNA: TGTGCCAGCAGACGGACAGGGGGCACCGATGGCTACACCTTC
D gene: TRBD1
clone size: -
V gene: TRBV11-2
J gene: TRBJ1-2

CDR3 protein: CASCESATNEKLFF
CDR3 DNA: TGTGCCAGCTGTGAATCGGCAACTAATGAAAAACTGTTTTTT
D gene: -
clone size: -
V gene: TRBV9
J gene: TRBJ1-4

CDR3 protein: CASSSNYGYTF
CDR3 DNA: TGTGCCAGCAGTTCTAACTATGGCTACACCTTC
D gene: -
clone size: -
V gene: TRBV28
J gene: TRBJ1-2

CDR3 protein: CASSFLAGGPIDEQFF
CDR3 DNA: TGTGCCAGCAGTTTCCTAGCGGGGGGGCCGATAGATGAGCAGTTCTTC
D gene: TRBD2
clone size: few
V gene: TRBV11-2
J gene: TRBJ2-1

CDR3 protein: CASSHRGQGAWEQYF
CDR3 DNA: TGTGCCAGCAGCCATCGAGGTCAGGGGGCGTGGGAGCAGTACTTC
D gene: TRBD1
clone size: -
V gene: TRBV3-1
J gene: TRBJ2-5

CDR3 protein: CSAKASRGNTEAFF
CDR3 DNA: TGCAGTGCTAAAGCTTCCAGGGGAAACACTGAAGCTTTCTTT
D gene: -
clone size: -
V gene: TRBV20-1
J gene: TRBJ1-1

CDR3 protein: CSVCRDRGLGTEAFF
CDR3 DNA: TGCAGCGTTTGTAGAGACAGGGGGCTCGGCACTGAAGCTTTCTTT
D gene: TRBD1
clone size: -
V gene: TRBV29-1
J gene: TRBJ1-1